This record concerns one T cell receptor (beta chain) sequence. Its specificity is not known. The CDR3 loop spans 14 amino acids. Trimming took 5 bases from V and 7 from J; bases not matched to a gene: 8. Germline loops: CDR1 MNHEY, CDR2 SVGAGI. The protocol was immunoSEQ multiplex PCR, while the TCRdb copy is restricted to in-frame clones and leaves out a portion. Among around 79,000 clones, 65% to 90% were seen once, and the ten largest hold roughly 0.61%. The record originates from a study of OX40 agonist ivuxolimab in advanced cancers. Whole-study context: 30% to 40% of patients had received prior checkpoint inhibitor therapy. Study-wide results and limits: Nonresponders, in some cases, also had low normalized T-cell clonal expansion. Averaged across samples, CD8+ T cells carried more expanded clones than CD4+ did.

Any history of autoimmune disease or systemic immunosuppression disqualified patients. The sample was CD4+ or CD8+ T cells sorted from blood, taken in a trial of the OX40 agonist ivuxolimab. The V gene is TRBV6-5, the J gene TRBJ1-1; 9 bases map to TRBD1. The clonotype originates from an adult with an advanced solid tumor such as melanoma, head and neck, liver or kidney cancer. The CDR3 reads CASSLDGQGIEAFF. The CDR3 coding sequence is TGTGCCAGCAGTCTAGACGGACAGGGGATTGAAGCTTTCTTT.